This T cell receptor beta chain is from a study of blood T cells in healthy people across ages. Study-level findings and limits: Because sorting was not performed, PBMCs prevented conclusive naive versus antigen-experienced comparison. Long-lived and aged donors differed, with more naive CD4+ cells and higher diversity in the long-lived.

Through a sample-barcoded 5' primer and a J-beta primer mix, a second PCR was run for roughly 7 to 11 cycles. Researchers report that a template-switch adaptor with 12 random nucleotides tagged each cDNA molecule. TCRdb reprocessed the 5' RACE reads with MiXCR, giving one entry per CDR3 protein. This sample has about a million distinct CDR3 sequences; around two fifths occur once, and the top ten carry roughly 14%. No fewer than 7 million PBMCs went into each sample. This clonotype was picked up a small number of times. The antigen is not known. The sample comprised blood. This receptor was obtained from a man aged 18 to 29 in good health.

The CDR3, as DNA: TGTGCCAGCAGTTTTGGGGATCTTAGGTCTAACTATGGCTACACCTTC. Amino acids: CASSFGDLRSNYGYTF. V and J are TRBV12-3 or TRBV12-4 and TRBJ1-2; D is unclear. The CDR3 is 16 amino acids. Trimming shortened V by 3 bases and J by 0 bases, and 14 bases separated the two germline ends.